This T cell receptor (beta chain) emerged from a study of blood T cell repertoires in COVID-19. The data were produced by immunoSEQ multiplex PCR, yet TCRdb's version contains in-frame clones alone and is incomplete. The sample has 200,000 to 250,000 clones; 84% are singletons. The clonotype was recovered from an elderly woman with COVID-19, enrolled during active disease. Sequencing used peripheral blood.

CDR3 bases: TGTGCCAGTAGTATCAGGGGCGATTCCTCTGGGGCCAACGTCCTGACTTTC. As protein: CASSIRGDSSGANVLTF. The chain employs TRBV19 and TRBJ2-6, with D perhaps TRBD1 (6 bases). The length of the CDR3 is 17 residues. Germline V gene lookup returns CDR1 LNHDA and CDR2 SQIVND (reference sequence). V was cut by 3 bases and J by 0 bases, with 12 bases left in between.